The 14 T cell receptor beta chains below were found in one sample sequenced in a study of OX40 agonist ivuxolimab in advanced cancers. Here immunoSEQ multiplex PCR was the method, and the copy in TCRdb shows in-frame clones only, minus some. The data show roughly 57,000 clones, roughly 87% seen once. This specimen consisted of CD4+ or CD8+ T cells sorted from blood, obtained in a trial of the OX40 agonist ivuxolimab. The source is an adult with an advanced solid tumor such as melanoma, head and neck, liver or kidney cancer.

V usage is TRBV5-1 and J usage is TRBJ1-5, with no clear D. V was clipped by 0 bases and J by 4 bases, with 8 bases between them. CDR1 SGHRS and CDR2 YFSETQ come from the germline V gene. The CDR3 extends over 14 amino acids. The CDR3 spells CASSLGRGNQPQHF. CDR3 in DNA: TGCGCCAGCAGCTTGGGTCGGGGAAATCAGCCCCAGCATTTT.

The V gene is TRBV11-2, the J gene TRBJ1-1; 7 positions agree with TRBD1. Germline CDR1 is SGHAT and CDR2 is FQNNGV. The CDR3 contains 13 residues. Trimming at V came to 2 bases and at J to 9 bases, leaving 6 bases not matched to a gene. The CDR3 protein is CASSLIDRAKAFF. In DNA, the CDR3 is TGTGCCAGCAGCTTAATTGACAGGGCCAAAGCTTTCTTT.

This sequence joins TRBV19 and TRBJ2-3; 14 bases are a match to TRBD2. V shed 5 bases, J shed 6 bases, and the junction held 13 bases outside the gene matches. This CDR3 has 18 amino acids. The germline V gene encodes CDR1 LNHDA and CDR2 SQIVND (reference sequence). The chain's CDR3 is CASSSTGTSGRASDTQYF. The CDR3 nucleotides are TGTGCCAGTAGTTCCACCGGGACTAGCGGGAGAGCTTCGGATACGCAGTATTTT.

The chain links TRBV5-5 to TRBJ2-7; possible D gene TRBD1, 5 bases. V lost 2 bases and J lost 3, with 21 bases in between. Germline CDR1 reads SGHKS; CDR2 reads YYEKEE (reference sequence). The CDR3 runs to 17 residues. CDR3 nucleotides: TGTGCCAGCAGCTTACTCCGGCCAGGGTATGTAAGCTACGAGCAGTACTTC. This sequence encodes CASSLLRPGYVSYEQYF.

Written as DNA, the CDR3 is TGTGCCAGCTCACCACCAGAAGGGATCGGGGAGCTGTTTTTT. This codes for CASSPPEGIGELFF. The genes are TRBV18 and TRBJ2-2; the D is unclear. The CDR3 is 14 residues long. V was trimmed by 0 bases and J by 7 bases, leaving 9 bases between them. Germline loops: CDR1 KGHSH, CDR2 LQKENI.

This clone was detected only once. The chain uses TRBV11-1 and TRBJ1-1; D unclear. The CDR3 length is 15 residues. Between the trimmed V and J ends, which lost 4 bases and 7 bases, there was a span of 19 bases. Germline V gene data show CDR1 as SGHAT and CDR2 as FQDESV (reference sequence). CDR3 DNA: TGTGCCAGCAGCTGGAACCTAGGATGGGCTGGTGAAGCTTTCTTT. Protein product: CASSWNLGWAGEAFF.

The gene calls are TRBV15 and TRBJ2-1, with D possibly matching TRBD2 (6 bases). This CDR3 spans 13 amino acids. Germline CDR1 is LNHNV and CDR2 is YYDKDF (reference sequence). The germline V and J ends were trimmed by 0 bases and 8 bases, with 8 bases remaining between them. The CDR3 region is CATSRDRDYEQFF. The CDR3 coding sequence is TGTGCCACCAGCAGAGACAGGGACTATGAGCAGTTCTTC.

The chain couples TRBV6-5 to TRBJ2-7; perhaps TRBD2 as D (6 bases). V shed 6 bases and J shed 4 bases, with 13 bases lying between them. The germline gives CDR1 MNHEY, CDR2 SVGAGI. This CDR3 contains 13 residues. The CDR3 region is CASRFAGSYEQYF. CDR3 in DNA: TGTGCCAGCAGATTCGCGGGGTCTTACGAGCAGTACTTC.

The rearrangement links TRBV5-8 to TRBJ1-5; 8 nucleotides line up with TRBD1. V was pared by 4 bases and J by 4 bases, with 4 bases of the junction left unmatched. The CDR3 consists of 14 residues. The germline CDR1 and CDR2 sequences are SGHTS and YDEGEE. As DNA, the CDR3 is TGTGCCAGCAGCCTCACAGGGGGTAATCAGCCCCAGCATTTT. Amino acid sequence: CASSLTGGNQPQHF.

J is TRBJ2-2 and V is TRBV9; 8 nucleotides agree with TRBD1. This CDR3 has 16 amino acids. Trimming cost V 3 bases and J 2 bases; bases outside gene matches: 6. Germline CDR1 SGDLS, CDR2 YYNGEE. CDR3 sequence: CASSAPGQDNTGELFF. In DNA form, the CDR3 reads TGTGCCAGCAGCGCCCCGGGACAGGACAACACCGGGGAGCTGTTTTTT.

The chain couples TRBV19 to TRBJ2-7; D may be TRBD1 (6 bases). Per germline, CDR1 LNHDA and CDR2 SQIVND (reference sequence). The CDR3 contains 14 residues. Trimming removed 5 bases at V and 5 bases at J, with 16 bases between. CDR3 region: CASSAWTDWNEQYF. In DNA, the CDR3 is TGTGCCAGTAGTGCCTGGACAGATTGGAACGAGCAGTACTTC.

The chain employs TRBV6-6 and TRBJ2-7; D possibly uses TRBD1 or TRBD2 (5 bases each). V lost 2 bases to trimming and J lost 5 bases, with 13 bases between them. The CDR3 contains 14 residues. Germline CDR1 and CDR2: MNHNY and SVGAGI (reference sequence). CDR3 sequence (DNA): TGTGCCAGCAGTTACGGTGGGACCCGTGACGAGCAGTACTTC. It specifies CASSYGGTRDEQYF.

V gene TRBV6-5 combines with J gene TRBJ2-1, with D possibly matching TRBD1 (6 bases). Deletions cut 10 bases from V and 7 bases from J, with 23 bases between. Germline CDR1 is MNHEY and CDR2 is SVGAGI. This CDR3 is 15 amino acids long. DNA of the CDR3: TGTGCCACCAAGGAAGTTATGACAGGTGAAAATGAGCAGTTCTTC. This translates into CATKEVMTGENEQFF.

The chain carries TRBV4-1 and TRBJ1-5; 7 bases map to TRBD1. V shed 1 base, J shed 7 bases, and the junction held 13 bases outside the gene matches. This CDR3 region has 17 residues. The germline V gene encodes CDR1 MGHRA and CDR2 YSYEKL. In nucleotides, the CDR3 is TGCGCCAGCAGCCAAGGTCCCAGAGGGGGCAGAAACCAGCCCCAGCATTTT. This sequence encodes CASSQGPRGGRNQPQHF.